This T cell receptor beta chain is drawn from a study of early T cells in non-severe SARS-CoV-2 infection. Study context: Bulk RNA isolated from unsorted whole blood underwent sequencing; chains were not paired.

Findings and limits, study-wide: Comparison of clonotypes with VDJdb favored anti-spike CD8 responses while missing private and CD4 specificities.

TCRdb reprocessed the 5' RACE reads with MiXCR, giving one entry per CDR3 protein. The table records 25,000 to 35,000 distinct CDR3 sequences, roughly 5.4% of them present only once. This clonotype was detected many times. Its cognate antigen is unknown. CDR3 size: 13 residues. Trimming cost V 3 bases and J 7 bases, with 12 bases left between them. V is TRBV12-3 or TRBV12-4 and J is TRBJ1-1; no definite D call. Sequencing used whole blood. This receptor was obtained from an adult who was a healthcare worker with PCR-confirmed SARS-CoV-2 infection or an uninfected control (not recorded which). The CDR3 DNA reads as TGTGCCAGCAGTTTGGGCCTATGGAGTGAAGCTTTCTTT. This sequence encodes CASSLGLWSEAFF.